The T cell receptor beta chain described here comes from a study of blood T cell repertoires in COVID-19. In the study overall: Recovery meant two consecutive negative NP/OP PCR tests, professional clearance, or resolved symptoms. COVID-19 samples from acute and convalescent phases originated in the United States, Italy and Spain. The analysed material was cDNA or gDNA that came from T cells, B-cell-depleted T cells, or PBMCs.

Donors were grouped by their self-reported clinical history. Here immunoSEQ multiplex PCR was the method, and the copy in TCRdb shows in-frame clones only, minus some. The profile covers more than 300,000 clones, with over 75% appearing a single time and around 1.9% taken by the ten largest. V lost 4 bases and J 8 bases, leaving 15 bases between the germline ends. This CDR3 region has 14 residues. The germline gives CDR1 SNHLY, CDR2 FYNNEI. The origin of this receptor is a man in his forties in a cohort exposed to, infected with or recovered from COVID-19 (not recorded which). Sequenced sample: PBMCs or T cells enriched from blood (not recorded which). V gene TRBV2 combines with J gene TRBJ2-1; maybe TRBD2 (6 bases). This CDR3 reads CASSGGGTLDEQFF. In DNA form, the CDR3 reads TGTGCCAGCAGTGGAGGAGGGACTCTAGATGAGCAGTTCTTC.